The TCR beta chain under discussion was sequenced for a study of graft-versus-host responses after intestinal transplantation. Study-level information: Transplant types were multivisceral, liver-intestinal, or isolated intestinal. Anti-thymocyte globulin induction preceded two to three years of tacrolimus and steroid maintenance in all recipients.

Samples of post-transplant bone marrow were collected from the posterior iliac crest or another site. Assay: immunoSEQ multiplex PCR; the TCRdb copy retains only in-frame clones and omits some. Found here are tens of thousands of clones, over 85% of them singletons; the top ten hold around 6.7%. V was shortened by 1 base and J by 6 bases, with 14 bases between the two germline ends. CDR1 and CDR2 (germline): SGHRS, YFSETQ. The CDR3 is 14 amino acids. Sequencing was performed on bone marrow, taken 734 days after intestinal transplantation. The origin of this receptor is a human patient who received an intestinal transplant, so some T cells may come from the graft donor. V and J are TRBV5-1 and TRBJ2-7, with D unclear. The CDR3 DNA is TGCGCCAGCAGCTTGCCGTCGGTATTATCCGAGCAGTACTTC. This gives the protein CASSLPSVLSEQYF. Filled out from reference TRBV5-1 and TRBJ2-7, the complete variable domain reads KAGVTQTPRYLIKTRGQQVTLSCSPISGHRSVSWYQQTPGQGLQFLFEYFSETQRNKGNFPGRFSGRQFSNSRSEMNVSTLELGDSALYLCASSLPSVLSEQYFGPGTRLTVT.